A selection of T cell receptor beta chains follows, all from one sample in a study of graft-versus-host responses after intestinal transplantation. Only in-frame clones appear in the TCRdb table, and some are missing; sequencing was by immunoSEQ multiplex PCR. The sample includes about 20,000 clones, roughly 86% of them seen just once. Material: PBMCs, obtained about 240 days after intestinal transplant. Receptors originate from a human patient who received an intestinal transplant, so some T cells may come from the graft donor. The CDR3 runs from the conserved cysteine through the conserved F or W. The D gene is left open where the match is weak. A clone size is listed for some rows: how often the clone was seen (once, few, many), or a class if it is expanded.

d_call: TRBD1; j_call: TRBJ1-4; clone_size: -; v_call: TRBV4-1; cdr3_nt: TGCGCCAGCAGCCTCATCAGGGGGCGTGATGAAAAACTGTTTTTT; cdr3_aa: CASSLIRGRDEKLFF
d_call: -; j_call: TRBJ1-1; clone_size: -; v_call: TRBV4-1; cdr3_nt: TGCGCCAGCAGCCAAGTGGGGGTTGAAGCTTTCTTT; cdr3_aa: CASSQVGVEAFF
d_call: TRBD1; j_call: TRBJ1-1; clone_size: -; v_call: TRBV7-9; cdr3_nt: TGTGCCAGCAGCAACCAGGGGGGAGCCACTGAAGCTTTCTTT; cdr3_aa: CASSNQGGATEAFF
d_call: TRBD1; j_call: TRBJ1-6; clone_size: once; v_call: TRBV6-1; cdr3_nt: TGTGCCAGCAGTTCCGCAGGGGGCGGATCACCCCTCCACTTT; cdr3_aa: CASSSAGGGSPLHF
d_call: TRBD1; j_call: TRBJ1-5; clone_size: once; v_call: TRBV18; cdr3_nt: TGTGCCAGCTCTGACGACAGGGGAAGCAATCAGCCCCAGCATTTT; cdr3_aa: CASSDDRGSNQPQHF
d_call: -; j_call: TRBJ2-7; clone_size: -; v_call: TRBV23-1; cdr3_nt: TGCGCCAGCAGTCAACCCGAGGGGCGGCCCCACTACGAGCAGTACTTC; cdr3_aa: CASSQPEGRPHYEQYF
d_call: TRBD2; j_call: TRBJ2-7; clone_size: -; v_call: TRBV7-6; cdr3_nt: TGTGCCAGCAGCCTAAGCGGGGACTACGAGCAGTACTTC; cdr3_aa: CASSLSGDYEQYF
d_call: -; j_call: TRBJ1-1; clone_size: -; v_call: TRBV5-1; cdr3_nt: TGCGCCAGCAGCTTGGCGACCAATGATGGAAACACTGAAGCTTTCTTT; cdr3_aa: CASSLATNDGNTEAFF
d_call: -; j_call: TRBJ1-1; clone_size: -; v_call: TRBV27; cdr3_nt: TGTGCCAGCAGTCTAGTGGGGGTGAACACTGAAGCTTTCTTT; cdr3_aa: CASSLVGVNTEAFF
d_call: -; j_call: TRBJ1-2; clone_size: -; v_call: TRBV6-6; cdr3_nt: TGTGCCAGCAGTTACAACTGGGGACTTTACTATGGCTACACCTTC; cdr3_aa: CASSYNWGLYYGYTF
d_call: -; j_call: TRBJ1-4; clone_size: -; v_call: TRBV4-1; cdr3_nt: TGCGCCAGCAGCCAAGATGGATCAGGGTGGGTAAAACTGTTTTTT; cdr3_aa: CASSQDGSGWVKLFF
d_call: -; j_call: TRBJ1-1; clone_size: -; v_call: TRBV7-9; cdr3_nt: TGTGCCAGCAGCTTATCGGATCCGAACACTGAAGCTTTCTTT; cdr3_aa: CASSLSDPNTEAFF
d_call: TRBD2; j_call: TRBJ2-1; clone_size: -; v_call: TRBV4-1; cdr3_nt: TGCGCCAGCAGCCAAGCCCGGGGAGGGTACAATGAGCAGTTCTTC; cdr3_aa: CASSQARGGYNEQFF
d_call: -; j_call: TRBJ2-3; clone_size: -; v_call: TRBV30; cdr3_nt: TGTGCCTGGAGTGTACTGGGGGGATACACAGATACGCAGTATTTT; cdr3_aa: CAWSVLGGYTDTQYF
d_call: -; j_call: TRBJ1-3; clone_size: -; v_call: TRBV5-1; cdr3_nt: TGCGCCAGCAGCTTCGGGGGAACAAGCTCTGGAAACACCATATATTTT; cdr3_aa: CASSFGGTSSGNTIYF